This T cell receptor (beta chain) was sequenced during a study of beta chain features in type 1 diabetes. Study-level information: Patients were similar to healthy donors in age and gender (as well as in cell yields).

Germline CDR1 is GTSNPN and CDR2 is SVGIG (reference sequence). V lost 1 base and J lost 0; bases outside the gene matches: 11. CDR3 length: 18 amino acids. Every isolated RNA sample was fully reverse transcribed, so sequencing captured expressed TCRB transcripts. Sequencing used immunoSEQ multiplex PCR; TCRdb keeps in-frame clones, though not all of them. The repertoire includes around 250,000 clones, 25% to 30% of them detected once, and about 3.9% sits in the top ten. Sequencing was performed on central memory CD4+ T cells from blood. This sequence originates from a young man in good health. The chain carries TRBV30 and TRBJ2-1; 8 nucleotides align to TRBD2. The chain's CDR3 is CAWSARGGTPSSYNEQFF. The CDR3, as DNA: TGTGCCTGGAGTGCACGGGGGGGGACACCAAGCTCCTACAATGAGCAGTTCTTC.